These 2 T cell receptor beta chains came from one sample sequenced in a study of regulatory and conventional T cells in breast cancer. TCRdb passed the PCR reads through MiXCR, listing each CDR3 protein once. This table has around 16,000 distinct CDR3 sequences, 25% to 40% appearing once. The sequenced material came from conventional T cells from blood. The receptors were sampled from a female donor in good health.

The J gene is TRBJ2-1, the V gene TRBV7-3; D might be TRBD1 (6 bases). The V gene's germline CDR1 is SGHTA and CDR2 FQGTGA. Between the trimmed V and J ends, which lost 0 bases and 9 bases, there was a span of 12 bases. The CDR3 has 14 amino acids. CDR3 in amino acids: CASSLTGGGSEQFF. In DNA form, the CDR3 reads TGTGCCAGCAGCTTAACGGGTGGGGGCAGTGAGCAGTTCTTC.

This clonotype came up a few times. This rearrangement joins TRBV7-9 to TRBJ2-1; 7 nucleotides match TRBD1. The CDR3 is 16 amino acids. Germline CDR1 and CDR2: SEHNR and FQNEAQ (reference sequence). The V segment lost 1 base and the J segment 4 bases; nucleotides outside the gene matches: 7. In DNA, the CDR3 is TGTGCCAGCAGCTTAGAAGTAGGGGGCCCATACAATGAGCAGTTCTTC. It translates to CASSLEVGGPYNEQFF. Together with reference TRBV7-9 and TRBJ2-1, the CDR3 gives the full variable domain: DTGVSQNPRHKITKRGQNVTFRCDPISEHNRLYWYRQTLGQGPEFLTYFQNEAQLEKSRLLSDRFSAERPKGSFSTLEIQRTEQGDSAMYLCASSLEVGGPYNEQFFGPGTRLTVL.